Each of the 21 T cell receptor beta chains below was sequenced from the same sample in a study of post-analysis software for immune sequencing data. Study results and limitations: The five TRBV segments detected at higher frequency in patients than in controls included TRBV5-6, TRBV5-1 and TRBV20-1.

No cognate antigen is known for these TCRs. cDNA libraries of TCR beta carried unique molecular identifiers. MiXCR, applied by TCRdb to the PCR reads, yields one record per CDR3 protein. The profile shows 700,000 to 800,000 distinct CDR3 sequences, 25% to 30% of them singletons. Sequencing used blood. All receptors derive from a girl between 5 and 17 years old with multiple sclerosis.

The chain recombines TRBV11-3 with TRBJ2-5; 9 nucleotides agree with TRBD1. V lost 5 bases and J lost 4; bases outside the gene matches: 8. Germline V gene data show CDR1 as SGHNT and CDR2 as YENEEA. CDR3 length equals 15 residues. As DNA, the CDR3 is TGTGCCAGCAGCGCCGGACAGGGGATTACAGAGACCCAGTACTTC. Residues: CASSAGQGITETQYF.

This sequence joins TRBV12-3 or TRBV12-4 and TRBJ2-5, with 7 bases aligning to TRBD2. This CDR3 spans 18 amino acids. Losses at the gene ends were 6 bases for V and 0 bases for J; bases not matched to a gene: 16. As DNA, the CDR3 is TGTGCCAGCAGCATAGGTACCCGGCTAGCGGTGTACCAAGAGACCCAGTACTTC. Protein: CASSIGTRLAVYQETQYF.

V gene TRBV10-3 combines with J gene TRBJ2-7; D is unclear. The CDR3 is 12 residues long. V was clipped by 0 bases and J by 2 bases, with 2 bases between them. Germline V gene lookup returns CDR1 ENHRY and CDR2 SYGVKD. CDR3 amino acids: CAISESTYEQYF. The CDR3 DNA reads TGTGCCATCAGTGAGTCGACCTACGAGCAGTACTTC.

The chain combines TRBV5-1 with TRBJ2-1, with D hard to call. V was clipped by 5 bases and J by 5 bases, with 14 bases between them. CDR3 length: 14 amino acids. CDR1 is SGHRS, CDR2 YFSETQ, per germline. CDR3 region: CASRRSGIDNEQFF. In DNA, the CDR3 is TGCGCCAGCAGGCGGAGTGGAATCGACAATGAGCAGTTCTTC.

This clonotype appeared many times. The chain has TRBV10-3 and TRBJ2-6; D is ambiguous. The germline V gene encodes CDR1 ENHRY and CDR2 SYGVKD. This CDR3 is 13 amino acids long. Trimming removed 10 bases from V and 1 base from J, with 8 bases in between. Here the CDR3 DNA reads TGTGCCACCGCCCTTTCTGGGGCCAACGTCCTGACTTTC. Translation: CATALSGANVLTF.

V gene TRBV2 combines with J gene TRBJ1-6; TRBD1 might be the D (6 bases). Germline V gene sequence: CDR1 SNHLY, CDR2 FYNNEI. The CDR3 runs to 14 residues. V gave up 4 bases and J gave up 7 bases, with 11 bases separating them. CDR3 amino acids: CASSAGTKNSPLHF. DNA for the CDR3: TGTGCCAGCAGTGCAGGGACAAAGAATTCACCCCTCCACTTT.

This clonotype appeared a few times. The chain employs TRBV10-3 and TRBJ2-5; D unresolved. The CDR3 spans 14 residues. The V gene's germline CDR1 is ENHRY and CDR2 SYGVKD. Trimming left V 2 bases short and J 2 bases short, with 9 bases between. DNA of the CDR3: TGTGCCATCAGTGAGCCGACGGAACAAGAGACCCAGTACTTC. Translated, it gives CAISEPTEQETQYF.

This clonotype was detected only a few times. This sequence joins TRBV6-1 and TRBJ1-2; possibly TRBD1 for D (6 bases). Germline lookup yields CDR1 MNHNS and CDR2 SASEGT. V gave up 6 bases and J gave up 1 base, with 18 bases separating them. This CDR3 is built from 16 residues. The CDR3 DNA reads TGTGCCAGCAGCCTACATCCGGGACATCTTAACTATGGCTACACCTTC. Translated: CASSLHPGHLNYGYTF.

There are a few counts of this clonotype. V gene TRBV29-1 combines with J gene TRBJ2-3; the match to TRBD2 covers 7 bases. V shed 4 bases, J shed 2 bases, and the junction held 6 bases outside the gene matches. The CDR3 is made up of 14 amino acids. Looked up from germline, CDR1 is SQVTM and CDR2 is ANQGSEA. This CDR3 reads CSVGLLADTDTQYF. As DNA, the CDR3 is TGCAGCGTTGGATTGCTAGCGGACACAGATACGCAGTATTTT.

This clonotype appeared a few times. The J gene is TRBJ2-2, the V gene TRBV12-3 or TRBV12-4, with D maybe TRBD1 (6 bases). This CDR3 region has 14 residues. The V end lost 6 bases, the J end lost 5 bases, and 13 bases lay between the germline ends. This chain's CDR3 is CASRHRVGTGELFF. As DNA, the CDR3 is TGTGCCAGCAGGCACAGGGTGGGAACCGGGGAGCTGTTTTTT.

The chain carries TRBV4-1 and TRBJ2-7, with 9 bases identical to TRBD1. Germline trimming cut 4 bases from V and 7 bases from J; bases unmatched to any gene: 14. The germline V gene encodes CDR1 MGHRA and CDR2 YSYEKL. The CDR3 is 16 amino acids. As DNA, the CDR3 is TGCGCCAGCAGCCCCGGGACAGGGAGTCCGTACAATGAGCAGTACTTC. This sequence encodes CASSPGTGSPYNEQYF.

This clonotype was counted between two and nine times. The J gene is TRBJ2-5, the V gene TRBV20-1; D remains ambiguous. With 7 bases removed from V and 4 bases from J, the gap between germline ends came to 13 bases. The CDR3 runs to 12 residues. Germline V gene lookup returns CDR1 DFQATT and CDR2 SNEGSKA (reference sequence). In DNA form, the CDR3 reads TGCAGTGTGTGGCTAGTGGGAGAGACCCAGTACTTC. Its translation: CSVWLVGETQYF.

This clonotype showed up just a few times. The V call is TRBV5-8, the J call TRBJ1-2; D gene ambiguous. The CDR3 consists of 12 residues. The germline CDR1 and CDR2 sequences are SGHTS and YDEGEE. V shed 4 bases and J shed 7 bases, with 11 bases lying between them. DNA for the CDR3: TGTGCCAGCAGCCCCCTACCAGGTGGCTACACCTTC. Translated, it gives CASSPLPGGYTF.

The chain combines TRBV4-3 with TRBJ2-6, with TRBD2 matching 9 bases. The junction had 11 bases not matched to a gene; V was cut back by 0 bases and J by 2 bases. The CDR3 has 20 amino acids. Germline loops: CDR1 LGHNA, CDR2 YSLEER. In DNA, the CDR3 is TGCGCCAGCAGCCAAGAGCAAATCCGCGGGAGGGCCGCTGGGGCCAACGTCCTGACTTTC. This encodes CASSQEQIRGRAAGANVLTF.

V gene TRBV12-3 or TRBV12-4 combines with J gene TRBJ2-1; no clear D. This CDR3 spans 14 amino acids. Trimming pared 6 bases from V and 0 bases from J, leaving 9 bases between. CDR3 in DNA: TGTGCCAGCAGGCAACGGAACTCCTACAATGAGCAGTTCTTC. Translated: CASRQRNSYNEQFF.

The rearrangement joins TRBV20-1 to TRBJ1-1; D is perhaps TRBD1 (6 bases). The CDR3 extends over 14 amino acids. Germline assignment: CDR1 DFQATT and CDR2 SNEGSKA (reference sequence). V shed 6 bases and J shed 3 bases, with 17 bases lying between them. This CDR3 reads CSAEITGRDTEAFF. The CDR3 DNA follows: TGCAGTGCCGAAATCACAGGGAGAGACACTGAAGCTTTCTTT.

Here the CDR3 reads CASSEVGGDDEQFF. CDR3 DNA sequence: TGTGCCAGCAGTGAAGTAGGAGGGGACGATGAGCAGTTCTTC. The chain recombines TRBV6-1 with TRBJ2-1; D might be TRBD2 (6 bases). Germline-derived CDR1 and CDR2 are MNHNS and SASEGT. The V gene lost 1 base and the J gene lost 8 bases, with 12 bases spanning the gap. The CDR3 runs to 14 residues.

This chain connects TRBV20-1 to TRBJ2-5, with 7 bases identical to TRBD1. Per germline, CDR1 DFQATT and CDR2 SNEGSKA (reference sequence). CDR3 length equals 14 residues. J was trimmed by 3 bases and V by 3 bases; bases with no gene match: 7. The CDR3 region has the DNA TGCAGTGCTAGTGGTAGGGGGCAAGAAGAGACCCAGTACTTC. It yields the protein CSASGRGQEETQYF.

This clonotype occurred once. The chain uses TRBV7-2 and TRBJ1-1; D unclear. Germline loops: CDR1 SGHTA, CDR2 FQGNSA. The CDR3 loop spans 15 amino acids. V was pared by 5 bases and J by 5 bases, with 18 bases between. CDR3 nucleotide sequence: TGTGCCAGCAGCCGTAGGATGGCTCCCTCAACTGAAGCTTTCTTT. It yields the protein CASSRRMAPSTEAFF.

This rearrangement joins TRBV20-1 to TRBJ1-2; perhaps TRBD1 as D (6 bases). Trimming cost V 6 bases and J 2 bases, with 22 bases left between them. The germline V gene has CDR1 DFQATT and CDR2 SNEGSKA (reference sequence). The CDR3 consists of 16 residues. The chain's CDR3 is CSANKNKGQPNYGYTF. In DNA form, the CDR3 reads TGCAGTGCCAACAAAAATAAAGGACAGCCAAACTATGGCTACACCTTC.

The table lists this clonotype with a few counts. The chain has TRBV10-3 and TRBJ2-1, with 7 bases aligning to TRBD1. Germline-derived CDR1 and CDR2 are ENHRY and SYGVKD. There are 15 residues in the CDR3. The J segment lost 9 bases and the V segment lost 4 bases, leaving 12 bases of the junction unmatched. The CDR3 region is CAISASRDRFSEQFF. CDR3 sequence (DNA): TGTGCCATCAGTGCCTCTCGGGACAGATTCTCTGAGCAGTTCTTC.